The clone carrying this T cell receptor beta chain was seen just once. V lost 7 bases, J lost 1 base, and 10 bases lay in between. Germline lookup yields CDR1 SGHAT and CDR2 FQDESV (reference sequence). This CDR3 is 13 amino acids long. Original handling: Reference gene primer amplification gave estimated nucleated cell counts. Data came from immunoSEQ multiplex PCR; TCRdb stores just in-frame clones and leaves some out. V and J calls plus clone size are reproduced from that table; the DNA served to infer D and trimming. This repertoire shows 200,000 to 250,000 clones, 84% found once; its top ten account for about 5.1%. This entry comes from a study of blood T cell repertoires in COVID-19. As for the study in general: COVID-19 samples collected from the United States, Italy and Spain covered acute and convalescent phases. PBMCs, B-cell-depleted T cells, or T cells were the source of the cDNA or gDNA that made up the material.

Material: peripheral blood. The origin of this receptor is a woman in her sixties or seventies who had recovered from COVID-19. V and J are TRBV11-1 and TRBJ1-1, with D possibly matching TRBD1 (5 bases). The CDR3 protein is CASTTDRNTEAFF. The CDR3 DNA reads TGTGCCAGCACGACTGACAGGAACACTGAAGCTTTCTTT.